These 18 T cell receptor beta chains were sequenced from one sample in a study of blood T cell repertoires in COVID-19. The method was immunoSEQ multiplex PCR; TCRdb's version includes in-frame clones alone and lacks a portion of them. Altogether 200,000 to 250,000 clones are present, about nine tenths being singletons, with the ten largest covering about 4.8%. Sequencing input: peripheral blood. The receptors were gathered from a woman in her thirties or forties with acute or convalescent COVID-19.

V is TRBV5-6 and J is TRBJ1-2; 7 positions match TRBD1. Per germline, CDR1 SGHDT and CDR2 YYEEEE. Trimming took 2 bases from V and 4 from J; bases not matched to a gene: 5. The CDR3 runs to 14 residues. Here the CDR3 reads CASSFGQAVYGYTF. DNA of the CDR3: TGTGCCAGCAGCTTCGGACAGGCAGTCTATGGCTACACCTTC.

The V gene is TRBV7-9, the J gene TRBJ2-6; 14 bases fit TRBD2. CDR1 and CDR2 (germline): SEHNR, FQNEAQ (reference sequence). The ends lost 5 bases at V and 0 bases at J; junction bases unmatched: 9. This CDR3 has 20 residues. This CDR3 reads CASSTGLAGGKLSGANVLTF. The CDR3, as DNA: TGTGCCAGCAGCACCGGACTAGCGGGGGGCAAACTCTCTGGGGCCAACGTCCTGACTTTC.

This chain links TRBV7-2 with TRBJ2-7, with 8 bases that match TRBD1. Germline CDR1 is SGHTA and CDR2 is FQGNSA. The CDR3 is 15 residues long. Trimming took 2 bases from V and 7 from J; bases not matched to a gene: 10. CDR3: CASSLTGQAPREQYV. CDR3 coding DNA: TGTGCCAGCAGCTTAACGGGACAGGCCCCTCGAGAGCAGTACGTC.

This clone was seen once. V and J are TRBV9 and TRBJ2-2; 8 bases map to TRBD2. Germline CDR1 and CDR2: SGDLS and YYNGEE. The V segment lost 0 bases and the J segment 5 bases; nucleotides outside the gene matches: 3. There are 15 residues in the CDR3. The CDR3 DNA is TGTGCCAGCAGCGTAGTCGGGGGGGCTACCGGGGAGCTGTTTTTT. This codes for CASSVVGGATGELFF.

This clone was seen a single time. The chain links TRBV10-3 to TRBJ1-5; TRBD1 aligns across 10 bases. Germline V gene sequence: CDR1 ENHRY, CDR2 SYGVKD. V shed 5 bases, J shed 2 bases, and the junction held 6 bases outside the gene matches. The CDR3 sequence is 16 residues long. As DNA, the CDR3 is TGTGCCATCAGTTCCGGGACAGGGGTGGGCAATCAGCCCCAGCATTTT. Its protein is CAISSGTGVGNQPQHF.

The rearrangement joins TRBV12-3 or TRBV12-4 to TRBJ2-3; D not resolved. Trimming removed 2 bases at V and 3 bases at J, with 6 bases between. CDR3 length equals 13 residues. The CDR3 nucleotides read TGTGCCAGCAGTTTATTCCGGACAGATACGCAGTATTTT. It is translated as CASSLFRTDTQYF.

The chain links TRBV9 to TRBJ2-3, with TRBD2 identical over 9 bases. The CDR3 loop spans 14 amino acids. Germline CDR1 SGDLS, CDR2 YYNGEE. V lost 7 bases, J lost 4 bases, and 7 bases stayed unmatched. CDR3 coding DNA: TGTGCCAGCGCGGGGGGGCCTTCCGCAGATACGCAGTATTTT. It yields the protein CASAGGPSADTQYF.

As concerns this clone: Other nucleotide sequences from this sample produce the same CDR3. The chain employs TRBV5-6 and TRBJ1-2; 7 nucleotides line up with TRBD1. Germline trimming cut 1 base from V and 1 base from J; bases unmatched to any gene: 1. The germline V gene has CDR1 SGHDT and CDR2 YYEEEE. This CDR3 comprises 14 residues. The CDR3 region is CASSLQGVNYGYTF. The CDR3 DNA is TGTGCCAGCAGCTTGCAGGGGGTTAACTATGGCTACACCTTC.

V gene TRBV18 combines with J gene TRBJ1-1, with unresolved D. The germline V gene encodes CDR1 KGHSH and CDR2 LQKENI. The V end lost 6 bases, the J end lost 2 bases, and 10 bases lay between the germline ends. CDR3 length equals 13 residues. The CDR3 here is CASSPTLNTEAFF. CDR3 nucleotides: TGTGCCAGCTCTCCGACATTAAACACTGAAGCTTTCTTT.

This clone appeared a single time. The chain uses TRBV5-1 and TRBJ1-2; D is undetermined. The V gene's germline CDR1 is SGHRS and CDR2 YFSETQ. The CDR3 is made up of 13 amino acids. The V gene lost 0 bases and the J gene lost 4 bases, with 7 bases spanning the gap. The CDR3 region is CASSLEQAYGYTF. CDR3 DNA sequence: TGCGCCAGCAGCTTGGAGCAGGCCTATGGCTACACCTTC. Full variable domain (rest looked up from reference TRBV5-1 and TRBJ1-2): KAGVTQTPRYLIKTRGQQVTLSCSPISGHRSVSWYQQTPGQGLQFLFEYFSETQRNKGNFPGRFSGRQFSNSRSEMNVSTLELGDSALYLCASSLEQAYGYTFGSGTRLTVV.

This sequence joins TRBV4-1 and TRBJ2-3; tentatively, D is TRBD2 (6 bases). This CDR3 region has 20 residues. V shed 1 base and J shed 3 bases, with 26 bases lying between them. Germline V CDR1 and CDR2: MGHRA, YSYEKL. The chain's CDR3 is CASSQVPWESGGGLTDTQYF. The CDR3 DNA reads TGCGCCAGCAGCCAAGTGCCCTGGGAATCTGGTGGGGGGTTAACAGATACGCAGTATTTT.

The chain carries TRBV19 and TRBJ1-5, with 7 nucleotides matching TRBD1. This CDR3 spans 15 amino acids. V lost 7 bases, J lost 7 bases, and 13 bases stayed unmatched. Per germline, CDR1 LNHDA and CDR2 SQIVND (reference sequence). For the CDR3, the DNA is TGTGCCAGTAACCATTTGGGGACAGCCCAACAGCCCCAGCATTTT. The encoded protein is CASNHLGTAQQPQHF.

Written as DNA, the CDR3 is TGTGCCAGCAGCCCTAAGGGACAGGGCCTCTATGGCTACACCTTC. It encodes CASSPKGQGLYGYTF. The chain carries TRBV7-9 and TRBJ1-2; TRBD1 matches at 9 bases. CDR3 length: 15 residues. Trimming removed 5 bases from V and 4 bases from J; junction bases left unmatched: 8. Germline CDR1 is SEHNR and CDR2 is FQNEAQ (reference sequence).

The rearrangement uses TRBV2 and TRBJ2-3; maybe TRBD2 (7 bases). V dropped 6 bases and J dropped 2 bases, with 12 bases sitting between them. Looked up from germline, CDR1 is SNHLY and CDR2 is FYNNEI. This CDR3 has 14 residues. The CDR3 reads CASRGGLSTDTQYF. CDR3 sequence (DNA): TGTGCCAGCAGGGGGGGGCTATCCACAGATACGCAGTATTTT. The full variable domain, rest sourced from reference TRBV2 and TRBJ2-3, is EPEVTQTPSHQVTQMGQEVILRCVPISNHLYFYWYRQILGQKVEFLVSFYNNEISEKSEIFDDQFSVERPDGSNFTLKIRSTKLEDSAMYFCASRGGLSTDTQYFGPGTRLTVL.

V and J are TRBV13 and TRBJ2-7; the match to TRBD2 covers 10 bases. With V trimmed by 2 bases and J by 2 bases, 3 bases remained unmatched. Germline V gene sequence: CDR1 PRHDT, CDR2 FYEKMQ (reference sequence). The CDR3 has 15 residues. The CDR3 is CASSLRSGGAYEQYV. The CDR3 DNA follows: TGTGCCAGCAGCTTACGAAGCGGGGGGGCCTACGAGCAGTACGTC.

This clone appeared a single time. The chain's CDR3 is CATTQGGRAKNIQYF. For the CDR3, the DNA is TGTGCCACCACACAGGGGGGTAGGGCCAAAAACATTCAGTACTTC. V and J are TRBV10-3 and TRBJ2-4; 8 nucleotides align to TRBD1. The CDR3 totals 15 residues. The J segment lost 1 base and the V segment lost 10 bases, leaving 9 bases of the junction unmatched. Germline V gives CDR1 ENHRY, CDR2 SYGVKD.

The CDR3 DNA reads TGCAGTGCCTACGGCGGGAATGAGCAGTTCTTC. This codes for CSAYGGNEQFF. This chain connects TRBV20-1 to TRBJ2-1, with D maybe TRBD2 (5 bases). CDR1 is DFQATT and CDR2 is SNEGSKA in the germline V gene (reference sequence). The CDR3 covers 11 residues. Trimming shortened V by 6 bases and J by 7 bases, and 10 bases separated the two germline ends.

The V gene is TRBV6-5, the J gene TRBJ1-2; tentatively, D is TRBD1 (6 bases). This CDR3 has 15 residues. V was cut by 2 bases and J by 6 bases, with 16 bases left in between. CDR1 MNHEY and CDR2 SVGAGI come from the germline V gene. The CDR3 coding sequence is TGTGCCAGCAGTTACAGTTTGGCAGGGGACCATGGCTACACCTTC. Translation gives CASSYSLAGDHGYTF.